These 29 T cell receptor beta chains came from one sample sequenced in a study of blood T cell repertoires in COVID-19. Repertoires were generated with immunoSEQ multiplex PCR, while TCRdb's copy carries only in-frame clones and drops some. The data hold tens of thousands of clones, with roughly 89% observed a single time. Sequencing was carried out using peripheral blood. These receptors were collected from a man aged 30-40 years with acute or convalescent COVID-19.

The chain joins TRBV10-2 to TRBJ2-2, with a tentative D call TRBD2 (6 bases). V shed 4 bases and J shed 7 bases, with 13 bases lying between them. The CDR3 loop spans 14 amino acids. The germline CDR1 and CDR2 sequences are WSHSY and SAAADI. CDR3 residues: CASSGTGVFGELFF. The CDR3 coding sequence is TGCGCCAGCAGTGGGACGGGAGTCTTCGGGGAGCTGTTTTTT.

This clone was counted a single time. The CDR3, as DNA: TGTGCCAGCAGTTTGGGGGGGACTAGCGGGTATTATGAGCAGTTCTTC. Translation: CASSLGGTSGYYEQFF. The V gene is TRBV28, the J gene TRBJ2-1; 12 bases align to TRBD2. This CDR3 is built from 16 residues. V lost 3 bases and J lost 8; bases outside the gene matches: 8. CDR1 and CDR2 (germline): MDHEN, SYDVKM.

The chain links TRBV6-6 to TRBJ2-2; D is perhaps TRBD2 (7 bases). The V end was cut by 0 bases, the J end by 4 bases, with 12 bases between. This CDR3 has 16 amino acids. Germline assignment: CDR1 MNHNY and CDR2 SVGAGI (reference sequence). CDR3 protein: CASSYSRGRATGELFF. The CDR3 DNA follows: TGTGCCAGCAGTTACTCGAGGGGGAGGGCCACCGGGGAGCTGTTTTTT.

The chain couples TRBV28 to TRBJ1-5; D may be TRBD1 (6 bases). Germline V CDR1 and CDR2: MDHEN, SYDVKM. This CDR3 spans 14 amino acids. V lost 4 bases and J 0 bases, leaving 7 bases between the germline ends. Written as DNA, the CDR3 is TGTGCCAGCAGTTCGACAGGTAGCAATCAGCCCCAGCATTTT. It translates to CASSSTGSNQPQHF.

This chain links TRBV15 with TRBJ2-2, with D possibly matching TRBD1 (6 bases). This CDR3 is 15 amino acids long. Germline V CDR1 and CDR2: LNHNV, YYDKDF (reference sequence). Trimming shortened V by 2 bases and J by 5 bases, and 12 bases separated the two germline ends. The CDR3 reads CATSRYTGNTGELFF. For the CDR3, the DNA is TGTGCCACCAGCAGATACACAGGGAATACCGGGGAGCTGTTTTTT.

For the CDR3, the DNA is TGTGCCAGCAGACCGGTGGAGCTGAACACTGAAGCTTTCTTT. This codes for CASRPVELNTEAFF. The rearrangement uses TRBV6-5 and TRBJ1-1; D not resolved. From germline, CDR1 is MNHEY and CDR2 SVGAGI. V shed 6 bases and J shed 0 bases, with 11 bases lying between them. CDR3 length: 14 amino acids.

The sample holds a few counts of this clone. The chain employs TRBV19 and TRBJ1-2, with 10 nucleotides matching TRBD1. The ends lost 3 bases at V and 5 bases at J; junction bases unmatched: 0. Germline-derived CDR1 and CDR2 are LNHDA and SQIVND (reference sequence). This CDR3 comprises 13 residues. The CDR3 DNA follows: TGTGCCAGTAGTATGGGACAGGGGTATGGCTACACCTTC. This sequence encodes CASSMGQGYGYTF.

The rearrangement uses TRBV7-3 and TRBJ2-1; 9 bases are shared with TRBD1. Germline V gene data show CDR1 as SGHTA and CDR2 as FQGTGA. V shed 5 bases, J shed 4 bases, and the junction held 9 bases outside the gene matches. The CDR3 length is 16 residues. The DNA of the CDR3 is TGTGCCAGCAGCCGACAGGGGACAGGGATATACAATGAGCAGTTCTTC. Protein product: CASSRQGTGIYNEQFF. Complete variable domain (other parts from reference TRBV7-3 and TRBJ2-1): GAGVSQTPSNKVTEKGKYVELRCDPISGHTALYWYRQSLGQGPEFLIYFQGTGAADDSGLPNDRFFAVRPEGSVSTLKIQRTERGDSAVYLCASSRQGTGIYNEQFFGPGTRLTVL.

The genes are TRBV9 and TRBJ2-7; no clear D gene. Germline V CDR1 and CDR2: SGDLS, YYNGEE. Trimming pared 6 bases from V and 3 bases from J, leaving 31 bases between. The CDR3 consists of 19 residues. This CDR3 reads CASTLQHPQKIQARYEQYF. CDR3 DNA: TGTGCCAGCACCCTTCAACACCCCCAGAAGATTCAGGCGCGCTACGAGCAGTACTTC.

The chain is built from TRBV5-1 and TRBJ1-1, with 8 bases matching TRBD1. The CDR3 covers 15 residues. CDR1 and CDR2 (germline): SGHRS, YFSETQ. V lost 4 bases, J lost 4 bases, and 9 bases stayed unmatched. Here the CDR3 reads CASSADRALGTEAFF. The CDR3 nucleotides read TGCGCCAGCAGCGCGGACAGGGCCTTGGGCACTGAAGCTTTCTTT.

The rearrangement links TRBV18 to TRBJ2-1; TRBD1 might be the D (6 bases). The ends were cut back, 2 bases at V and 8 bases at J, with 10 bases in the middle. This CDR3 has 13 amino acids. Germline V lookup: CDR1 KGHSH, CDR2 LQKENI. The CDR3 loop reads CASSPSHRDEQFF. The CDR3 DNA reads as TGTGCCAGCTCACCATCCCACAGGGATGAGCAGTTCTTC.

The J gene is TRBJ1-6, the V gene TRBV27; D might be TRBD1 (6 bases). The V and J ends lost 4 bases and 11 bases respectively, with 18 bases between them. Germline V lookup: CDR1 MNHEY, CDR2 SMNVEV (reference sequence). The CDR3 loop spans 15 amino acids. Here the CDR3 reads CASSYRDIRTAPLHF. The CDR3 DNA reads as TGTGCCAGCAGTTATAGGGACATAAGGACAGCACCCCTCCACTTT.

This clone was detected only once. V and J are TRBV5-1 and TRBJ2-3; the match to TRBD2 covers 10 bases. V trimming: 4 bases; J trimming: 2 bases; junction bases outside the gene matches: 7. The V gene's germline CDR1 is SGHRS and CDR2 YFSETQ. The CDR3 loop spans 16 amino acids. The CDR3, as DNA: TGCGCCAGCAGCCTACCCACTAGCGGGGTCACAGATACGCAGTATTTT. As protein: CASSLPTSGVTDTQYF. The full variable domain, in which reference TRBV5-1 and TRBJ2-3 provide the parts outside the CDR3, is KAGVTQTPRYLIKTRGQQVTLSCSPISGHRSVSWYQQTPGQGLQFLFEYFSETQRNKGNFPGRFSGRQFSNSRSEMNVSTLELGDSALYLCASSLPTSGVTDTQYFGPGTRLTVL.

The chain carries TRBV6-5 and TRBJ2-7; D is possibly TRBD1 (6 bases). The V end was cut by 5 bases, the J end by 2 bases, with 13 bases between. Germline CDR1 and CDR2: MNHEY and SVGAGI. This CDR3 region has 14 residues. CDR3 residues: CASSPQQGPYEQYF. The CDR3 nucleotides are TGTGCCAGCAGTCCCCAACAGGGTCCCTACGAGCAGTACTTC.

The chain uses TRBV7-9 and TRBJ1-1; 10 bases match TRBD1. The CDR3 runs 14 residues. Trimming took 5 bases from V and 4 from J; bases not matched to a gene: 4. Germline CDR1 and CDR2: SEHNR and FQNEAQ (reference sequence). CDR3 loop: CASSRGQGITEAFF. In nucleotides, the CDR3 is TGTGCCAGCAGCAGGGGACAGGGGATCACTGAAGCTTTCTTT.

This chain links TRBV7-2 with TRBJ2-7; 10 nucleotides line up with TRBD1. Looked up from germline, CDR1 is SGHTA and CDR2 is FQGNSA. Unmatched junction bases numbered 4, after V lost 1 base and J lost 4 bases. This CDR3 has 15 amino acids. The CDR3 protein is CASSLEDRGPYEQYF. The CDR3 nucleotides are TGTGCCAGCAGCTTAGAAGACAGGGGGCCTTACGAGCAGTACTTC.

A few counts support this clone. V gene TRBV5-1 combines with J gene TRBJ1-2; possibly TRBD1 for D (6 bases). The germline gives CDR1 SGHRS, CDR2 YFSETQ. V lost 4 bases to trimming and J lost 6 bases, with 19 bases between them. This CDR3 has 15 amino acids. CDR3 DNA sequence: TGCGCCAGCAGCCAACAACCCACAGGGTACGATGGCTACACCTTC. This codes for CASSQQPTGYDGYTF.

CDR3 bases: TGCGCCAGCAGTGGGGCAGATGATTGGAACGAGCAGTACTTC. Translating it yields CASSGADDWNEQYF. The chain uses TRBV10-1 and TRBJ2-7; D remains unclear. Germline loops: CDR1 WNHNN, CDR2 SYGVQD (reference sequence). The CDR3 length is 14 residues. V lost 4 bases, J lost 5 bases, and 15 bases lay in between.

This clone was counted a single time. The rearrangement links TRBV11-2 to TRBJ2-7; the D is unclear. Trimming cost V 3 bases and J 5 bases, with 11 bases left between them. From germline, CDR1 is SGHAT and CDR2 FQNNGV. The CDR3 spans 13 residues. The DNA of the CDR3 is TGTGCCAGCAGCTTCGCCCCCGCGGACGAGCAGTACTTC. Translated: CASSFAPADEQYF.

The chain joins TRBV11-2 to TRBJ1-1; D might be TRBD1 (6 bases). CDR1 SGHAT and CDR2 FQNNGV come from the germline V gene. The CDR3 extends over 14 amino acids. The V end lost 4 bases, the J end lost 5 bases, and 14 bases lay between the germline ends. The CDR3 sequence is CASSSQRGATEAFF. CDR3 bases: TGTGCCAGCAGCTCCCAGCGGGGGGCGACTGAAGCTTTCTTT.

The chain carries TRBV3-1 (or the pseudogene TRBV3-2) and TRBJ2-1; TRBD2 agrees at 7 bases. With 4 bases clipped from V and 9 bases from J, the junction kept 3 bases outside the gene matches. The CDR3 is 12 residues long. The V gene's germline CDR1 is LGHDT and CDR2 YNNKEL (reference sequence). The CDR3 loop reads CASSRLAAEQFF. CDR3 nucleotide sequence: TGTGCCAGCAGCCGGCTAGCGGCTGAGCAGTTCTTC.

The chain has TRBV30 and TRBJ2-7; maybe TRBD2 (6 bases). Per the germline V gene, CDR1 is GTSNPN and CDR2 is SVGIG (reference sequence). The CDR3 contains 13 residues. V lost 0 bases, J lost 3 bases, and 9 bases lay in between. The CDR3 sequence is CAWSVLGGYEQYF. Here the CDR3 DNA reads TGTGCCTGGAGTGTACTGGGGGGCTACGAGCAGTACTTC.

The chain employs TRBV4-1 and TRBJ2-3; TRBD2 agrees at 7 bases. V was pared by 1 base and J by 10 bases, with 14 bases of the junction left unmatched. Germline lookup yields CDR1 MGHRA and CDR2 YSYEKL. The CDR3 has 16 residues. This chain's CDR3 is CASSQGPSGGGVAQYF. The CDR3 bases are TGCGCCAGCAGCCAAGGCCCTAGCGGAGGCGGGGTGGCGCAGTATTTT.

The V gene is TRBV6-4, the J gene TRBJ2-3, with 9 bases that match TRBD1. The CDR3 has 15 amino acids. CDR1 and CDR2 from the germline V gene are MRHNA and SNTAGT. J gave up 3 bases and V 6 bases, and 7 bases lay outside the gene matches. The CDR3 DNA reads TGTGCCAGCAGACGGACAGGGGTCGGTACAGATACGCAGTATTTT. Protein: CASRRTGVGTDTQYF.

The count of this clone is one. The gene calls are TRBV19 and TRBJ2-2; TRBD1 matches at 11 bases. Unmatched junction bases numbered 5, after V lost 8 bases and J lost 0 bases. Germline-derived CDR1 and CDR2 are LNHDA and SQIVND (reference sequence). The CDR3 extends over 16 amino acids. CDR3 residues: CASGGTGGPNTGELFF. CDR3 coding DNA: TGTGCCAGTGGTGGGACAGGGGGACCGAACACCGGGGAGCTGTTTTTT.

This chain joins TRBV7-2 and TRBJ2-2, with 7 nucleotides matching TRBD1. CDR1 SGHTA and CDR2 FQGNSA come from the germline V gene. The CDR3 has 14 residues. J gave up 5 bases and V 10 bases, and 10 bases lay outside the gene matches. The DNA of the CDR3 is TGTGCCACCCGACAGGGAAGGCAAACCGGGGAGCTGTTTTTT. Encoded protein: CATRQGRQTGELFF.

This sequence joins TRBV5-4 and TRBJ2-5, with 7 bases matching TRBD1. This CDR3 is 15 amino acids long. The ends lost 4 bases at V and 5 bases at J; junction bases unmatched: 11. Germline CDR1 reads SGHNT; CDR2 reads YYREEE (reference sequence). The DNA for the CDR3 is TGTGCCAGCAGCGGGTTCGACAGGGTGGGCGAGACCCAGTACTTC. Protein product: CASSGFDRVGETQYF.

The chain employs TRBV28 and TRBJ2-2, with 8 bases matching TRBD2. Germline assignment: CDR1 MDHEN and CDR2 SYDVKM. Trimming removed 10 bases from V and 0 bases from J; junction bases left unmatched: 4. The CDR3 runs 14 residues. DNA for the CDR3: TGTGCCATCTTAGCGGGGACGAACACCGGGGAGCTGTTTTTT. This codes for CAILAGTNTGELFF.

The chain employs TRBV14 and TRBJ2-7; D is possibly TRBD2 (7 bases). In germline, CDR1 is SGHDN, CDR2 FVKESK. CDR3 length: 15 amino acids. The ends were cut back, 4 bases at V and 6 bases at J, with 19 bases in the middle. CDR3 nucleotide sequence: TGTGCCAGCAGCCTAAGGGGGGGGGCGGTTATCGAGCAGTACTTC. Translation: CASSLRGGAVIEQYF. Looking up the rest from reference TRBV14 and TRBJ2-7 gives the full variable domain: EAGVTQFPSHSVIEKGQTVTLRCDPISGHDNLYWYRRVMGKEIKFLLHFVKESKQDESGMPNNRFLAERTGGTYSTLKVQPAELEDSGVYFCASSLRGGAVIEQYFGPGTRLTVT.